These 5 T cell receptor beta chains were all obtained from the same sample, sequenced in a study of T cell responses to AZD1222 COVID-19 vaccine. Assay: immunoSEQ multiplex PCR; the TCRdb copy retains only in-frame clones and omits some. The sample holds around 140,000 clones, approximately 91% seen once. Sequencing was performed on peripheral blood, taken 28 days after the second AZD1222 dose. Receptor source: an adult who received the AZD1222 COVID-19 vaccine.

V usage is TRBV2 and J usage is TRBJ2-7; 11 nucleotides align to TRBD2. This CDR3 has 13 amino acids. Trimming took 10 bases from V and 1 from J; bases not matched to a gene: 3. Per germline, CDR1 SNHLY and CDR2 FYNNEI. The CDR3 spells CAIGTSGSYEQYV. CDR3 nucleotide sequence: TGTGCCATCGGGACTAGCGGTTCCTACGAGCAGTACGTC.

The J gene is TRBJ2-3, the V gene TRBV9; D unclear. Trimming pared 0 bases from V and 2 bases from J, leaving 10 bases between. Germline values: CDR1 SGDLS, CDR2 YYNGEE. This CDR3 has 15 amino acids. The CDR3 sequence is CASSVGVGFTDTQYF. CDR3 nucleotide sequence: TGTGCCAGCAGCGTAGGAGTCGGTTTCACAGATACGCAGTATTTT.

The chain couples TRBV4-1 to TRBJ1-4; D is undetermined. Looked up from germline, CDR1 is MGHRA and CDR2 is YSYEKL. V lost 1 base and J lost 8, with 14 bases in between. This CDR3 is 15 amino acids long. The CDR3 DNA reads as TGCGCCAGCAGCCAAGTGAATGCATACAACGAAAAACTGTTTTTT. Amino acid sequence: CASSQVNAYNEKLFF.

Here the CDR3 DNA reads TGTGCCAGCAGCCCCGGCGGGACTGGGAACAATGAGCAGTTCTTC. This gives the protein CASSPGGTGNNEQFF. The chain recombines TRBV7-3 with TRBJ2-1; maybe TRBD2 (6 bases). The germline CDR1 and CDR2 sequences are SGHTA and FQGTGA. The germline V and J ends were trimmed by 5 bases and 5 bases, with 16 bases remaining between them. This CDR3 is built from 15 residues.

V usage is TRBV2 and J usage is TRBJ1-1; D gene uncertain. Germline V gene data show CDR1 as SNHLY and CDR2 as FYNNEI. V dropped 7 bases and J dropped 1 base, with 10 bases sitting between them. This CDR3 region has 13 residues. DNA for the CDR3: TGTGCCAGCACTCCGGACTGGAACACTGAAGCTTTCTTT. Its protein product is CASTPDWNTEAFF.